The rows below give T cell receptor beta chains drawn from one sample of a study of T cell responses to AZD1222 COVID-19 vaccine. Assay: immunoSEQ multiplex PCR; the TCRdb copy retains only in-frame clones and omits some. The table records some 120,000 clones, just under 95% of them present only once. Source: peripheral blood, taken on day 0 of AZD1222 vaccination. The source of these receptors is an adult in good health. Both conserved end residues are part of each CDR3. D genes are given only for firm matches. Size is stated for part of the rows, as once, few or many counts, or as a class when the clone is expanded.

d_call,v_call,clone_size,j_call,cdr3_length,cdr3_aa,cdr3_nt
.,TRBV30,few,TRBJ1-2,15,CAWKRSANFAYGYTF,TGTGCCTGGAAACGGTCAGCAAATTTCGCCTATGGCTACACCTTC
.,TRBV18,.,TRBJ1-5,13,CASSPDSNQPQHF,TGTGCCAGCTCACCAGATAGCAATCAGCCCCAGCATTTT
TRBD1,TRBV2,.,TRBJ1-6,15,CASRAQGNYNSPLHF,TGTGCCAGCAGAGCACAGGGGAACTATAATTCACCCCTCCACTTT
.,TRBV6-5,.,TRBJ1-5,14,CASSYSRLGQPQHF,TGTGCCAGCAGTTACTCGAGGTTGGGGCAGCCCCAGCATTTT
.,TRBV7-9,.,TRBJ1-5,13,CASRKGSNQPQHF,TGTGCCAGCAGAAAAGGGAGCAATCAGCCCCAGCATTTT
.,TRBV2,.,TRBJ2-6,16,CASRREGGSGANVLTF,TGTGCCAGCAGAAGGGAGGGGGGCTCTGGGGCCAACGTCCTGACTTTC
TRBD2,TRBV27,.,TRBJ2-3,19,CASSLWAPPTSGRGDTQYF,TGTGCCAGCAGTTTATGGGCCCCCCCGACTAGCGGGAGAGGGGATACGCAGTATTTT
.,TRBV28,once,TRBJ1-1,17,CASTFPLTQTENTEAFF,TGTGCCAGCACCTTTCCCCTCACTCAGACGGAGAACACTGAAGCTTTCTTT
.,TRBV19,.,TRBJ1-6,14,CASSGGSYNSPLHF,TGTGCCAGTAGCGGGGGCTCCTATAATTCACCCCTCCACTTT
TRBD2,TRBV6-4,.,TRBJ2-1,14,CASRPERGGNEQFF,TGTGCCAGCAGACCCGAGCGGGGGGGCAATGAGCAGTTCTTC
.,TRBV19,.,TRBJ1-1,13,CASSIGRYTEAFF,TGTGCCAGTAGTATAGGGCGTTACACTGAAGCTTTCTTT
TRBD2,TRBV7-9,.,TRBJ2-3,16,CASSPILAGSTDTQYF,TGTGCCAGCAGCCCAATACTAGCGGGGAGCACAGATACGCAGTATTTT
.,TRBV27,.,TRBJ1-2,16,CASSLWGQGPNYGYTF,TGTGCCAGCAGTTTATGGGGGCAGGGACCCAACTATGGCTACACCTTC
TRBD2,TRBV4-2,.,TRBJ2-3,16,CASSLRLAGHTDTQYF,TGTGCCAGCAGCCTCAGACTAGCGGGCCACACAGATACGCAGTATTTT
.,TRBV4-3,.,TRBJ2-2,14,CASSGGLNTGELFF,TGCGCCAGCAGCGGGGGCTTAAACACCGGGGAGCTGTTTTTT
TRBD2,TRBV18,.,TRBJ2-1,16,CASSPRTSGTYNEQFF,TGTGCCAGCTCGCCCCGGACTAGCGGGACGTACAATGAGCAGTTCTTC
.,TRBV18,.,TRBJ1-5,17,CASSPRGGDIGNQPQHF,TGTGCCAGCTCACCGAGGGGAGGAGACATAGGCAATCAGCCCCAGCATTTT
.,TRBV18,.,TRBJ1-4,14,CASSLGATNEKLFF,TGTGCCAGCTCACTGGGGGCAACTAATGAAAAACTGTTTTTT
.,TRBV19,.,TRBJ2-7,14,CASSIGGPTYEQYF,TGTGCCAGTAGTATCGGAGGGCCCACCTACGAGCAGTACTTC
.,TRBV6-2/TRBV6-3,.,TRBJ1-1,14,CASSYTALNTEAFF,TGTGCCAGCAGTTATACGGCCTTGAACACTGAAGCTTTCTTT
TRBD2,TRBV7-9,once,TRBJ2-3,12,CASSLAGLVQYF,TGTGCCAGCAGCTTAGCGGGACTAGTACAGTATTTT
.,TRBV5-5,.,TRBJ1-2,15,CASSLLQGLSYGYTF,TGTGCCAGCAGCTTGTTGCAGGGGCTATCCTATGGCTACACCTTC
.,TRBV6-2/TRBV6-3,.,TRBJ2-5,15,CASSYLSTRWETQYF,TGTGCCAGCAGTTACTTAAGTACTAGATGGGAGACCCAGTACTTC
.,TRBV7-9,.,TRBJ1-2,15,CASSSYGGNDYGYTF,TGTGCCAGCAGCTCTTACGGGGGGAATGACTATGGCTACACCTTC
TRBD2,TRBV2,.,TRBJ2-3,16,CASSEVAGGFTDTQYF,TGTGCCAGCAGTGAGGTAGCGGGAGGTTTCACAGATACGCAGTATTTT
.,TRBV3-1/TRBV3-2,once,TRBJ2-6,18,CASSRNALRITGANVLTF,TGTGCCAGCAGCCGAAACGCCCTAAGGATTACCGGGGCCAACGTCCTGACTTTC
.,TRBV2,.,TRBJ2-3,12,CASTRGTDTQYF,TGTGCCAGCACCAGGGGCACAGATACGCAGTATTTT
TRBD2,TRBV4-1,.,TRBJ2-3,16,CASSQGSGSRGDTQYF,TGCGCCAGCAGCCAAGGTAGCGGGAGTCGGGGAGATACGCAGTATTTT
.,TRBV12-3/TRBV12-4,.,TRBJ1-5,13,CASSPGPNQPQHF,TGTGCCAGCAGTCCCGGACCCAATCAGCCCCAGCATTTT
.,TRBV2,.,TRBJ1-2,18,CASSEGAGLNFPNYGYTF,TGTGCCAGCAGTGAAGGGGCAGGCCTTAATTTTCCTAACTATGGCTACACCTTC
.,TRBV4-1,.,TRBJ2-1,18,CASSPWSGGGKSYNEQFF,TGCGCCAGCAGCCCCTGGAGCGGAGGGGGCAAGTCCTACAATGAGCAGTTCTTC
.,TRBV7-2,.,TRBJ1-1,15,CASSLVLLSNTEAFF,TGTGCCAGCAGCTTAGTGCTCCTGTCGAACACTGAAGCTTTCTTT
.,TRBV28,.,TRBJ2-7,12,CASRRLGYEQYF,TGTGCCAGCAGGAGACTAGGGTACGAGCAGTACTTC
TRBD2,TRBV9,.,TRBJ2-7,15,CASSGSSGSSYEQYF,TGTGCCAGCAGCGGATCTAGCGGGAGCTCCTACGAGCAGTACTTC
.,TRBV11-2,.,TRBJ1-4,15,CASRSGGATNEKLFF,TGTGCCAGCAGGTCAGGAGGGGCGACTAATGAAAAACTGTTTTTT
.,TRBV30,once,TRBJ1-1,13,CAWSVMIDTEAFF,TGTGCCTGGAGTGTAATGATAGACACTGAAGCTTTCTTT
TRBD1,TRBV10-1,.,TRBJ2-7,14,CAIPEGQGVSEQYF,TGCGCCATCCCCGAGGGACAGGGTGTATCCGAGCAGTACTTC